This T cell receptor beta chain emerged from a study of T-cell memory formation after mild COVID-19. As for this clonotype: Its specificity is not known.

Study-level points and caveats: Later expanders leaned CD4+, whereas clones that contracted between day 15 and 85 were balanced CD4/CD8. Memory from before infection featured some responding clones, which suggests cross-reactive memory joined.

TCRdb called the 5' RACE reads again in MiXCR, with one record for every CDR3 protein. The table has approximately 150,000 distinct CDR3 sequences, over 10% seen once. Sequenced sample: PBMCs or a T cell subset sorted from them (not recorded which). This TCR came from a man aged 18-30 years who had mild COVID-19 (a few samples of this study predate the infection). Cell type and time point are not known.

The CDR3 loop is CASSDASGGETQYF. The CDR3 DNA is TGTGCCAGCAGTGACGCTAGCGGGGGAGAGACCCAGTACTTC. The gene calls are TRBV25-1 and TRBJ2-5, with 10 bases identical to TRBD2. The trim removed 3 bases at V and 4 bases at J, leaving 2 bases unmatched. The V gene's germline CDR1 is MGHDK and CDR2 SYGVNS. There are 14 residues in the CDR3.